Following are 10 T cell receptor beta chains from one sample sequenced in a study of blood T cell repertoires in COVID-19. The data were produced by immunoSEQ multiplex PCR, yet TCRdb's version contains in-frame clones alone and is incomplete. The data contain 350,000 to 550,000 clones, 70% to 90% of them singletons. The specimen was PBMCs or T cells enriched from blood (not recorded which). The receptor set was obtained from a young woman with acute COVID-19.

CDR3 loop: CASSVVGSGENTIYF. In DNA, the CDR3 is TGTGCCAGCAGCGTAGTCGGTTCGGGGGAAAACACCATATATTTT. The rearrangement links TRBV9 to TRBJ1-3; TRBD1 is a possible D gene (5 bases). There are 15 residues in the CDR3. V lost 0 bases and J 6 bases, leaving 13 bases between the germline ends. Germline V CDR1 and CDR2: SGDLS, YYNGEE.

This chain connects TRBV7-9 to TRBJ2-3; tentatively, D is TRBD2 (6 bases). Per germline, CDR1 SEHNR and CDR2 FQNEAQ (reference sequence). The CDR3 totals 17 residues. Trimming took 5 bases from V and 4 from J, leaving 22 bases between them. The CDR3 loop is CASSPRGLMEGADTQYF. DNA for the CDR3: TGTGCCAGCAGCCCGCGCGGCCTTATGGAGGGTGCAGATACGCAGTATTTT.

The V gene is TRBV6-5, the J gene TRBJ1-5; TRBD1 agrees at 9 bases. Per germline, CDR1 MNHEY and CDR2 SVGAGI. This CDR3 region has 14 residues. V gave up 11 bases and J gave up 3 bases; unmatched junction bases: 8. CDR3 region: CAGGRDRVNQPQHF. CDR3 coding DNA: TGTGCCGGGGGCCGGGACAGGGTCAATCAGCCCCAGCATTTT.

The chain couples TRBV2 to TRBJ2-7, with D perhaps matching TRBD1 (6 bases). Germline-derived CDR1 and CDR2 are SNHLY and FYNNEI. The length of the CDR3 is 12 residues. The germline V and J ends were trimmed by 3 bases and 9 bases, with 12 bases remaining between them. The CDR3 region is CASSDKGVRQYF. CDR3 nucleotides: TGTGCCAGCAGTGATAAGGGGGTCAGGCAGTACTTC.

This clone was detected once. The DNA of the CDR3 is TGTGCCAGCAGCCCTACAGCAAACTACGAGCAGTACTTC. This gives the protein CASSPTANYEQYF. V gene TRBV9 combines with J gene TRBJ2-7; no firm D call. The germline CDR1 and CDR2 sequences are SGDLS and YYNGEE. V dropped 4 bases and J dropped 3 bases, with 11 bases sitting between them. The CDR3 covers 13 residues.

The CDR3 is CASSLARTDQPQHF. The CDR3 nucleotides read TGTGCCAGCAGTTTAGCCCGGACAGATCAGCCCCAGCATTTT. The chain carries TRBV27 and TRBJ1-5; possible D gene TRBD1, 6 bases. The CDR3 has 14 amino acids. CDR1 MNHEY and CDR2 SMNVEV come from the germline V gene (reference sequence). Trimming removed 2 bases at V and 5 bases at J, with 10 bases between.

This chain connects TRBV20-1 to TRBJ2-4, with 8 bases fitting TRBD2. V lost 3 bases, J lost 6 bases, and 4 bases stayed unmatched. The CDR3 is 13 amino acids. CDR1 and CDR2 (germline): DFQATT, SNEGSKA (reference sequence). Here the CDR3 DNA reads TGCAGTGCTAGTGCGGGGGGCGGAAACATTCAGTACTTC. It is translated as CSASAGGGNIQYF.

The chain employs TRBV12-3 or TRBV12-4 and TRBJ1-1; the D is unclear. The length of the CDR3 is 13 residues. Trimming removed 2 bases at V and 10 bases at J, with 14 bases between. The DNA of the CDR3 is TGTGCCAGCAGTTTATATAGGTCCGGCGGAGCTTTCTTT. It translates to CASSLYRSGGAFF.

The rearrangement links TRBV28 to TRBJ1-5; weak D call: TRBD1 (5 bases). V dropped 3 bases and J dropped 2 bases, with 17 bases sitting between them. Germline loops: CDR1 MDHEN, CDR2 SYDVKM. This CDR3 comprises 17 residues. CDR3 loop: CASSFVLGGDGNQPQHF. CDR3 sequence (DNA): TGTGCCAGCAGTTTTGTCCTTGGAGGGGATGGCAATCAGCCCCAGCATTTT.

The CDR3 sequence: CASSDTDSGELFF. The CDR3 DNA reads as TGTGCCAGCAGTGACACAGACAGCGGGGAGCTGTTTTTT. The V gene is TRBV2, the J gene TRBJ2-2; possibly TRBD1 for D (5 bases). V was cut by 3 bases and J by 7 bases, with 9 bases left in between. Germline V gene sequence: CDR1 SNHLY, CDR2 FYNNEI. The CDR3 extends over 13 amino acids.